Given below is one T cell receptor (beta chain) in context. What it binds is unknown. The CDR3 loop spans 14 amino acids. V dropped 4 bases and J dropped 11 bases, with 17 bases sitting between them. CDR1 is SGHVS, CDR2 FQNEAQ, per germline. Sequenced by immunoSEQ multiplex PCR; TCRdb stores in-frame clones only, minus some. The sample records over 200,000 clones, around four fifths being singletons. This record comes from a study of cytomegalovirus exposure and HLA in healthy donors. Study-wide results and limits: Generally TCR sequences proved uncommon, though certain public TCRs appeared in numerous donors. Confirmation in vitro established that a few CMV-associated chains were specific for CMV antigens. Per published reports, the classifier diagnosed cytomegalovirus status with high specificity and sensitivity. 150 or so TCR beta chains were listed as cytomegalovirus-associated.

The chain uses TRBV7-8 and TRBJ1-4; D unresolved. The receptor was isolated from a woman aged 18-30 years in good health and CMV-seronegative. What was sequenced was PBMCs. The CDR3 spells CASSSGLLIEKLFF. The CDR3 bases are TGTGCCAGCAGCTCGGGTCTTTTGATTGAGAAACTGTTTTTT.